Each of the 32 T cell receptor beta chains below was sequenced from the same sample in a study of blood T cell repertoires in COVID-19. Sequenced by immunoSEQ multiplex PCR; TCRdb stores in-frame clones only, minus some. Of roughly 60,000 clones listed, roughly 85% are singletons. Sequencing input: peripheral blood. These TCRs come from a human donor in a cohort sampled during active COVID-19.

This clone was counted a few times. The chain joins TRBV11-2 to TRBJ2-7; D uncertain. The germline V and J ends were trimmed by 1 base and 3 bases, with 7 bases remaining between them. Germline V lookup: CDR1 SGHAT, CDR2 FQNNGV. CDR3 size: 13 residues. The CDR3 loop is CASSLVDFYEQYF. CDR3 sequence (DNA): TGTGCCAGCAGCTTAGTTGACTTCTACGAGCAGTACTTC.

The rearrangement uses TRBV7-2 and TRBJ2-3; 7 bases are a match to TRBD2. The CDR3 loop spans 15 amino acids. V gave up 3 bases and J gave up 1 base; unmatched junction bases: 4. Germline loops: CDR1 SGHTA, CDR2 FQGNSA. The CDR3 protein is CASSFSSGGTDTQYF. The CDR3 coding sequence is TGTGCCAGCAGCTTTTCTAGCGGTGGCACAGATACGCAGTATTTT.

This clone appeared once. This rearrangement joins TRBV11-3 to TRBJ2-7; 10 nucleotides line up with TRBD1. The CDR3 has 16 residues. V lost 5 bases to trimming and J lost 2 bases; unmatched junction nucleotides: 9. Per the germline V gene, CDR1 is SGHNT and CDR2 is YENEEA. CDR3 sequence reads: CASSLGWGQGTYEQYF. The CDR3 region has the DNA TGTGCCAGCAGCCTCGGTTGGGGACAGGGGACCTACGAGCAGTACTTC.

This clone has more than one count but fewer than ten. J is TRBJ1-6 and V is TRBV19; D is uncertain. Germline-derived CDR1 and CDR2 are LNHDA and SQIVND (reference sequence). Between the trimmed V and J ends, which lost 10 bases and 9 bases, there was a span of 19 bases. The CDR3 is 14 residues long. The CDR3 DNA reads as TGTGCCACCCGACTGGAGGGAAATGGTTCACCCCTCCACTTT. This translates into CATRLEGNGSPLHF.

The chain joins TRBV5-4 to TRBJ2-6; a weak D match, TRBD1 (5 bases). Trimming removed 4 bases from V and 4 bases from J, with 12 bases in between. Germline V CDR1 and CDR2: SGHNT, YYREEE (reference sequence). The CDR3 has 15 amino acids. In DNA form, the CDR3 reads TGTGCCAGCAGCGCACGACAGAGGGGGGCCAACGTCCTGACTTTC. It is translated as CASSARQRGANVLTF.

Regarding this clone: Other DNA sequences in the sample encode the same CDR3. This rearrangement joins TRBV9 to TRBJ2-3; D ambiguous. The germline V and J ends were trimmed by 0 bases and 0 bases, with 11 bases remaining between them. The germline gives CDR1 SGDLS, CDR2 YYNGEE. The CDR3 has 16 amino acids. Here the CDR3 reads CASSVARSSSTDTQYF. DNA for the CDR3: TGTGCCAGCAGCGTAGCCCGGAGTTCTAGCACAGATACGCAGTATTTT.

The chain employs TRBV7-2 and TRBJ2-2, with D perhaps matching TRBD2 (5 bases). CDR3 length: 15 amino acids. Trimming removed 5 bases from V and 1 base from J, with 11 bases in between. Germline assignment: CDR1 SGHTA and CDR2 FQGNSA. In DNA, the CDR3 is TGTGCCAGCAGCCCCAGCGGAGAGAACACCGGGGAGCTGTTTTTT. Translated, it gives CASSPSGENTGELFF.

This chain uses TRBV4-3 with TRBJ1-2; no reliable D call. Trimming pared 1 base from V and 4 bases from J, leaving 13 bases between. This CDR3 has 15 residues. Germline CDR1 LGHNA, CDR2 YSLEER. For the CDR3, the DNA is TGCGCCAGCAGCCAAGTGTCGGGAGTCGGCTATGGCTACACCTTC. Amino acids: CASSQVSGVGYGYTF.

This chain connects TRBV7-3 to TRBJ2-1; TRBD1 agrees at 8 bases. Germline-derived CDR1 and CDR2 are SGHTA and FQGTGA. This CDR3 contains 15 residues. J lost 11 bases, V lost 5 bases, and 14 bases had no gene match. CDR3 sequence: CASSRSPGTGLKQFF. The CDR3 nucleotides are TGTGCCAGCAGCCGCTCACCCGGGACAGGACTGAAGCAGTTCTTC.

The genes are TRBV27 and TRBJ2-1; D possibly corresponds to TRBD2 (5 bases). This CDR3 contains 14 residues. Germline CDR1 and CDR2: MNHEY and SMNVEV (reference sequence). Trimming took 5 bases from V and 0 from J, leaving 8 bases between them. The CDR3 reads CASSRGSSYNEQFF. The CDR3 DNA follows: TGTGCCAGCAGTCGAGGGAGCTCCTACAATGAGCAGTTCTTC.

This chain joins TRBV10-3 and TRBJ2-3; 10 nucleotides align to TRBD2. There are 15 residues in the CDR3. From germline, CDR1 is ENHRY and CDR2 SYGVKD. Losses at the gene ends were 7 bases for V and 6 bases for J; bases not matched to a gene: 10. CDR3 DNA sequence: TGTGCCATCAAGACCACAGCGGGGGGGAGGGATACGCAGTATTTT. Protein sequence: CAIKTTAGGRDTQYF.

The rearrangement joins TRBV30 to TRBJ1-2, with D perhaps matching TRBD1 (6 bases). V lost 2 bases and J 1 base, leaving 14 bases between the germline ends. The CDR3 runs 15 residues. Looked up from germline, CDR1 is GTSNPN and CDR2 is SVGIG (reference sequence). In DNA form, the CDR3 reads TGTGCCTGGAGTCGTTGGGGGCGAGTTAACTATGGCTACACCTTC. Amino acids: CAWSRWGRVNYGYTF.

In its sample, this clone was seen once. CDR3 region: CASKDRGGSPLHF. In DNA form, the CDR3 reads TGTGCCAGCAAAGACAGGGGGGGTTCACCCCTCCACTTT. The chain employs TRBV25-1 and TRBJ1-6; TRBD1 matches at 9 bases. The CDR3 is 13 residues long. V lost 7 bases, J lost 9 bases, and 4 bases stayed unmatched. Germline V lookup: CDR1 MGHDK, CDR2 SYGVNS.

This chain joins TRBV12-3 or TRBV12-4 and TRBJ1-1, with D possibly being TRBD1 (5 bases). This CDR3 contains 13 residues. V dropped 7 bases and J dropped 4 bases, with 13 bases sitting between them. The CDR3 region is CASTLGRFTEAFF. CDR3 DNA sequence: TGTGCCAGCACCTTGGGGCGGTTCACTGAAGCTTTCTTT.

The chain employs TRBV10-2 and TRBJ1-5; D not certain. The ends were cut back, 3 bases at V and 1 base at J, with 10 bases in the middle. Germline assignment: CDR1 WSHSY and CDR2 SAAADI. The CDR3 has 15 residues. The DNA for the CDR3 is TGCGCCAGCAGTGAACTGATGTGGAGCAATCAGCCCCAGCATTTT. This codes for CASSELMWSNQPQHF.

The chain recombines TRBV18 with TRBJ2-7; D is unresolved. V was clipped by 5 bases and J by 4 bases, with 9 bases between them. The CDR3 is 12 amino acids. CDR1 and CDR2 from the germline V gene are KGHSH and LQKENI. CDR3 amino acids: CASSAGSYEQYF. The CDR3 DNA sequence: TGTGCCAGCTCAGCAGGTAGTTACGAGCAGTACTTC.

This clone was observed once. This sequence joins TRBV3-1 (or the pseudogene TRBV3-2) and TRBJ2-7; 13 bases match TRBD2. Germline loops: CDR1 LGHDT, CDR2 YNNKEL (reference sequence). V was clipped by 7 bases and J by 6 bases; unmatched bases: 6. The CDR3 length is 14 residues. The CDR3 reads CASTSLAGGSEQYF. In DNA, the CDR3 is TGTGCCAGCACCTCACTAGCGGGGGGGTCCGAGCAGTACTTC.

The chain links TRBV7-2 to TRBJ2-2; TRBD1 is a possible D gene (6 bases). CDR3 length equals 14 residues. Germline CDR1 reads SGHTA; CDR2 reads FQGNSA. V was shortened by 5 bases and J by 6 bases, with 13 bases between the two germline ends. The DNA for the CDR3 is TGTGCCAGCAGCCCACAACAGGGATCCGGGGAGCTGTTTTTT. Residues: CASSPQQGSGELFF.

J is TRBJ2-2 and V is TRBV25-1, with D perhaps TRBD2 (6 bases). The V gene's germline CDR1 is MGHDK and CDR2 SYGVNS. V was cut by 5 bases and J by 2 bases, with 12 bases left in between. The CDR3 contains 15 residues. CDR3 in amino acids: CASSPPGLNTGELFF. CDR3 DNA: TGTGCCAGCAGTCCACCGGGACTCAACACCGGGGAGCTGTTTTTT.

Here the CDR3 DNA reads TGTGCCACCAGCAGCCACAGGGGGAGGACCACTGAAGCTTTCTTT. This gives the protein CATSSHRGRTTEAFF. V and J are TRBV15 and TRBJ1-1; TRBD1 agrees at 8 bases. The CDR3 is 15 amino acids. CDR1 is LNHNV and CDR2 is YYDKDF in the germline V gene (reference sequence). V shed 3 bases and J 4 bases; nucleotides not matched to a gene: 7.

V is TRBV11-2 and J is TRBJ2-5, with D unresolved. V lost 3 bases, J lost 5 bases, and 4 bases lay in between. The V gene's germline CDR1 is SGHAT and CDR2 FQNNGV. This CDR3 comprises 11 residues. The CDR3 DNA is TGTGCCAGCAGCTTCGGGGAGACCCAGTACTTC. Its protein product is CASSFGETQYF.

The CDR3 coding sequence is TGTGCCAGCAGCGTAGCTACTAGCGGGGGGACTAGCACAGATACGCAGTATTTT. Translated: CASSVATSGGTSTDTQYF. This rearrangement joins TRBV9 to TRBJ2-3; 12 bases align to TRBD2. The CDR3 totals 18 residues. Germline trimming cut 0 bases from V and 0 bases from J; bases unmatched to any gene: 5. Germline assignment: CDR1 SGDLS and CDR2 YYNGEE.

This rearrangement joins TRBV20-1 to TRBJ1-1, with D perhaps matching TRBD1 (5 bases). The germline V gene encodes CDR1 DFQATT and CDR2 SNEGSKA (reference sequence). This CDR3 spans 12 amino acids. Trimming removed 3 bases at V and 6 bases at J, with 11 bases between. CDR3 region: CSASWRGSEAFF. CDR3 nucleotides: TGCAGTGCTAGTTGGCGGGGGTCTGAAGCTTTCTTT.

This chain joins TRBV2 and TRBJ1-5; D perhaps matches TRBD1 (5 bases). Trimming pared 9 bases from V and 2 bases from J, leaving 17 bases between. The CDR3 loop spans 15 amino acids. Germline CDR1 reads SNHLY; CDR2 reads FYNNEI. The CDR3: CASTLSGGGNQPQHF. For the CDR3, the DNA is TGTGCCAGTACACTAAGCGGGGGGGGCAATCAGCCCCAGCATTTT.

V gene TRBV3-1 (or the pseudogene TRBV3-2) combines with J gene TRBJ2-7; 7 bases line up with TRBD1. Germline CDR1 and CDR2: LGHDT and YNNKEL (reference sequence). This CDR3 is built from 14 residues. J was trimmed by 3 bases and V by 6 bases; bases with no gene match: 8. CDR3 sequence: CASSVTGVVYEQYF. The CDR3 DNA reads as TGTGCCAGCAGTGTAACAGGGGTAGTCTACGAGCAGTACTTC.

As to this clone: Different DNA sequences within this sample yield the same CDR3. The gene calls are TRBV9 and TRBJ2-3; possible D gene TRBD2, 7 bases. Germline V gene sequence: CDR1 SGDLS, CDR2 YYNGEE. The CDR3 is 16 amino acids. Deletions cut 0 bases from V and 3 bases from J, with 14 bases between. CDR3 loop: CASSVAEGGGTDTQYF. CDR3 nucleotide sequence: TGTGCCAGCAGCGTAGCTGAAGGGGGGGGTACAGATACGCAGTATTTT.

The rearrangement links TRBV20-1 to TRBJ1-6; 12 positions agree with TRBD1. In germline, CDR1 is DFQATT, CDR2 SNEGSKA (reference sequence). The junction had 13 bases not matched to a gene; V was cut back by 3 bases and J by 10 bases. CDR3 length: 17 residues. This CDR3 is CSASPWDRGRRGSPLHF. The CDR3 nucleotides are TGCAGTGCTAGTCCGTGGGACAGGGGGCGCAGGGGGTCACCCCTCCACTTT.

V and J are TRBV15 and TRBJ2-7; 9 bases match TRBD1. CDR1 is LNHNV and CDR2 is YYDKDF in the germline V gene (reference sequence). The CDR3 loop spans 15 amino acids. The junction had 6 bases not matched to a gene; V was cut back by 5 bases and J by 1 base. The DNA of the CDR3 is TGTGCCACCAGCTGGGGGACAGGGCCTTCCTACGAGCAGTACTTC. Translated, it gives CATSWGTGPSYEQYF. Variable domain in full (rest from reference TRBV15 and TRBJ2-7): DAMVIQNPRYQVTQFGKPVTLSCSQTLNHNVMYWYQQKSSQAPKLLFHYYDKDFNNEADTPDNFQSRRPNTSFCFLDIRSPGLGDTAMYLCATSWGTGPSYEQYFGPGTRLTVT.

This clone was detected once. J is TRBJ2-5 and V is TRBV11-2, with 10 bases matching TRBD2. Trimming cost V 3 bases and J 4 bases; bases outside gene matches: 8. CDR3 length: 16 residues. Germline V gene lookup returns CDR1 SGHAT and CDR2 FQNNGV. The CDR3 DNA reads as TGTGCCAGCAGCTTCCCTCAGCGGGGGGGGCGAGAGACCCAGTACTTC. Protein product: CASSFPQRGGRETQYF.

The V call is TRBV29-1, the J call TRBJ1-2, with D unclear. This CDR3 is 10 amino acids long. Germline CDR1 SQVTM, CDR2 ANQGSEA. The ends were cut back, 6 bases at V and 8 bases at J, with 10 bases in the middle. CDR3 bases: TGCAGCGTCCTCTCCGAGGGCTACACCTTC. This translates into CSVLSEGYTF. Supplemented by reference TRBV29-1 and TRBJ1-2, the full variable domain reads SAVISQKPSRDICQRGTSLTIQCQVDSQVTMMFWYRQQPGQSLTLIATANQGSEATYESGFVIDKFPISRPNLTFSTLTVSNMSPEDSSIYLCSVLSEGYTFGSGTRLTVV.

The rearrangement links TRBV7-9 to TRBJ2-1; possible D gene TRBD2, 7 bases. CDR1 and CDR2 from the germline V gene are SEHNR and FQNEAQ (reference sequence). V shed 5 bases and J shed 3 bases, with 14 bases lying between them. This CDR3 has 15 residues. The CDR3 spells CASSLRGGVYNEQFF. The CDR3 region has the DNA TGTGCCAGCAGCCTCAGGGGAGGGGTCTACAATGAGCAGTTCTTC.

There are a few counts of this clone. V gene TRBV19 combines with J gene TRBJ1-5; D is unresolved. This CDR3 region has 15 residues. Germline CDR1 is LNHDA and CDR2 is SQIVND (reference sequence). V shed 6 bases and J shed 0 bases, with 12 bases lying between them. CDR3 sequence reads: CASSPWPDSNQPQHF. The CDR3 nucleotides are TGTGCCAGTAGCCCCTGGCCAGATAGCAATCAGCCCCAGCATTTT.